Following are 10 T cell receptor beta chains from one sample sequenced in a study of post-analysis software for immune sequencing data. TCR beta cDNA libraries included unique molecular identifiers. TCRdb processed the PCR reads anew with MiXCR; each CDR3 protein has one entry. The repertoire consists of approximately 730,000 distinct CDR3 sequences, with just over 45% occurring once and the leading ten covering roughly 4.4%. Their antigen targets remain unknown. Points from the study as a whole: Five or six TRBV segments, TRBV5-6, TRBV5-1 and TRBV20-1 among them, were found more frequent in patients than controls.

The specimen was blood. All receptors derive from a girl under 18 with multiple sclerosis.

CDR3 loop: CSASGLAGGSSSYEQYF. Here the CDR3 DNA reads TGCAGTGCGTCGGGACTAGCGGGAGGCTCGAGCTCCTACGAGCAGTACTTC. V gene TRBV20-1 combines with J gene TRBJ2-7; TRBD2 matches at 15 bases. Germline CDR1 DFQATT, CDR2 SNEGSKA (reference sequence). This CDR3 comprises 17 residues. V was pared by 6 bases and J by 0 bases, with 9 bases of the junction left unmatched.

A note on this clonotype: Germline is not matched at one junction end, which may reflect a read error. The genes are TRBV20-1 and TRBJ2-1; D remains unclear. This CDR3 contains 10 residues. Looked up from germline, CDR1 is DFQATT and CDR2 is SNEGSKA (reference sequence). CDR3 region: CSATQNEQFF. In nucleotides, the CDR3 is TGCAGTGCTACACAAAATGAGCAGTTCTTT.

This clonotype was seen many times. This chain's CDR3 is CASSQRNNQPQHF. Written as DNA, the CDR3 is TGTGCCAGCAGTCAGAGAAACAATCAGCCCCAGCATTTT. The chain has TRBV12-3 or TRBV12-4 and TRBJ1-5; D remains ambiguous. The CDR3 covers 13 residues. V lost 5 bases and J lost 3, with 8 bases in between.

This chain uses TRBV6-1 with TRBJ1-5, with TRBD1 identical over 8 bases. Germline trimming cut 6 bases from V and 4 bases from J; bases unmatched to any gene: 8. Germline V CDR1 and CDR2: MNHNS, SASEGT. The CDR3 covers 15 residues. CDR3 sequence reads: CASSRRTGMNQPQHF. The CDR3 coding sequence is TGTGCCAGCAGCAGGCGGACAGGGATGAATCAGCCCCAGCATTTT.

CDR3 DNA: TGTGCCAGCAGTTTGACCCTCAGGGAGTACTATGGCTACACCTTC. Translating gives CASSLTLREYYGYTF. The rearrangement uses TRBV12-3 or TRBV12-4 and TRBJ1-2; possibly TRBD1 for D (5 bases). This CDR3 spans 15 amino acids. Trimming took off 3 bases at V and 3 bases at J, with 14 bases between the two ends.

The chain joins TRBV7-2 to TRBJ1-4; D possibly corresponds to TRBD1 (5 bases). V was cut by 4 bases and J by 5 bases, with 17 bases left in between. The CDR3 has 16 residues. Germline loops: CDR1 SGHTA, CDR2 FQGNSA. The CDR3 here is CASSSALGGGNEKLFF. The CDR3 DNA reads TGTGCCAGCAGCTCCGCGTTGGGGGGGGGAAATGAAAAACTGTTTTTT.

J is TRBJ2-1 and V is TRBV29-1; D is undetermined. Deletions cut 8 bases from V and 8 bases from J, with 16 bases between. This CDR3 has 12 amino acids. Looked up from germline, CDR1 is SQVTM and CDR2 is ANQGSEA. CDR3 amino acids: CSPSTAGDEQFF. DNA for the CDR3: TGCAGCCCCTCAACCGCTGGGGATGAGCAGTTCTTC.

This chain uses TRBV6-1 with TRBJ2-4; TRBD1 is a possible D gene (7 bases). TRBJ2-5 matches the DNA end more closely, so the J call is doubtful. Germline-derived CDR1 and CDR2 are MNHNS and SASEGT. This CDR3 has 15 amino acids. The CDR3 spells CASSLQGRTEETQYF. The CDR3 DNA sequence: TGTGCCAGCAGCCTACAGGGGAGGACGGAAGAGACCCAGTACTTC.

The gene calls are TRBV14 and TRBJ1-1, with a possible D match to TRBD1 (6 bases). CDR3 length: 16 residues. V lost 6 bases and J lost 4, with 21 bases in between. The V gene's germline CDR1 is SGHDN and CDR2 FVKESK. CDR3 region: CASSPRRLLGATEAFF. CDR3 nucleotide sequence: TGTGCCAGCAGTCCGCGCCGCTTATTGGGGGCCACTGAAGCTTTCTTT. Full variable domain (missing parts from reference TRBV14 and TRBJ1-1): EAGVTQFPSHSVIEKGQTVTLRCDPISGHDNLYWYRRVMGKEIKFLLHFVKESKQDESGMPNNRFLAERTGGTYSTLKVQPAELEDSGVYFCASSPRRLLGATEAFFGQGTRLTVV.

The CDR3 sequence: CSVESQTDEQYF. The CDR3, as DNA: TGCAGCGTTGAATCACAAACGGATGAGCAGTACTTC. The chain uses TRBV29-1 and TRBJ2-7, with unresolved D. Germline-derived CDR1 and CDR2 are SQVTM and ANQGSEA. The V and J ends lost 2 bases and 7 bases respectively, with 12 bases between them. The CDR3 is 12 amino acids.